The entry below describes one TCR beta chain. What it binds is unknown. These data belong to a study of cytomegalovirus exposure and HLA in healthy donors. 60 Vbeta and 13 Jbeta primers were used in PCR. Method: immunoSEQ multiplex PCR; TCRdb's copy keeps in-frame clones and lacks some. The sample holds more than 70,000 clones; about two thirds are singletons and the top ten take approximately 7.6%. Healthy bone marrow donors formed the donor group. General observations from the study: A missense variant in DCLRE1C was later tied to TCR beta V- and J-gene trimming. It was assumed in the presence/absence analyses that sequencing depth was roughly uniform across donors. What was likely a sequencing artifact was a cluster of highly shared sequence variants.

The TCR comes from a man aged 40-50 years in good health and CMV-seropositive. Sequencing was carried out using PBMCs.

The CDR3 sequence: CASSLGSTADSYEQYF. The CDR3 DNA sequence: TGCGCCAGCAGCTTGGGATCCACAGCGGATTCCTACGAGCAGTACTTC. The chain joins TRBV5-1 to TRBJ2-7; a weak D match, TRBD2 (5 bases). V lost 0 bases to trimming and J lost 1 base, with 14 bases between them. In germline, CDR1 is SGHRS, CDR2 YFSETQ. This CDR3 comprises 16 residues.